This section outlines one T cell receptor beta chain sequence together with its context. This sample was taken from a study of control samples from healthy donors and cancer patients. Trimming stripped 7 bases from V and 5 bases from J, with 11 bases between. The CDR3 has 12 amino acids. Germline lookup yields CDR1 LGHNT and CDR2 FRNRAP. This table comes from immunoSEQ multiplex PCR, and its TCRdb copy is limited to in-frame clones, with some not included. Among fewer than 200,000 clones listed, 90% to 95% were seen once. This receptor was taken from a woman between 55 and 75 years old in good health. The sample was blood. This sequence joins TRBV12-5 and TRBJ1-1, with D possibly matching TRBD1 (5 bases). The CDR3: CASVLGATEAFF. CDR3 DNA: TGTGCTAGTGTACTAGGGGCTACTGAAGCTTTCTTT.